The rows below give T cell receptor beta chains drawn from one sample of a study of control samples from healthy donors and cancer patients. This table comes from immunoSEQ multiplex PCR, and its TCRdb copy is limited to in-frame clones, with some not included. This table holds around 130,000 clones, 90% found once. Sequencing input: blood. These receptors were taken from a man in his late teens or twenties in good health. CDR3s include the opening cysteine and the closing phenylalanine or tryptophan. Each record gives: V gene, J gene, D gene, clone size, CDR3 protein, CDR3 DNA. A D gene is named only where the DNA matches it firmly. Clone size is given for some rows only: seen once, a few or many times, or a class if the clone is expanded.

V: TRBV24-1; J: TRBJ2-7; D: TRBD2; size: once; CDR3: CATSDSSGDSYEQYF; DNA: TGTGCCACCAGTGATTCTAGCGGGGACTCCTACGAGCAGTACTTC
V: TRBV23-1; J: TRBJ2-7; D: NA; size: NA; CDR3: CASSPGQYEQYF; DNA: TGCGCCAGCAGCCCCGGACAGTACGAGCAGTACTTC
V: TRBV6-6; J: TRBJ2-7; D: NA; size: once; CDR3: CASSAPGLPGYEQYF; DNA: TGTGCCAGCAGTGCACCGGGACTTCCTGGATACGAGCAGTACTTC
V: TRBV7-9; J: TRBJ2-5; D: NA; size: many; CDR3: CASSLAGQTQETQYF; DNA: TGTGCCAGCAGCTTAGCGGGGCAAACACAAGAGACCCAGTACTTC
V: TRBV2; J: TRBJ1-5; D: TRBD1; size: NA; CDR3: CASSVDRGEVGQPQHF; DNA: TGTGCCAGCAGTGTGGACAGGGGAGAGGTAGGCCAGCCCCAGCATTTT
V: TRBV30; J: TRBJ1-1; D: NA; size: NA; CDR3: CAWSARTDMNTEAFF; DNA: TGTGCCTGGAGTGCCCGGACTGACATGAACACTGAAGCTTTCTTT
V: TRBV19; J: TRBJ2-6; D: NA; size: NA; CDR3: CASSTINSGANVLTF; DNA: TGTGCCAGTAGTACCATAAACTCTGGGGCCAACGTCCTGACTTTC
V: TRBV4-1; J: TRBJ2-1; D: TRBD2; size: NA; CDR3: CASSGFGRSYNEQFF; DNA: TGCGCCAGCAGCGGTTTCGGGAGGAGCTACAATGAGCAGTTCTTC
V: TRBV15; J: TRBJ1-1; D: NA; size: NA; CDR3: CATSRPTGTEAFF; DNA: TGTGCCACCAGCAGGCCCACAGGGACTGAAGCTTTCTTT
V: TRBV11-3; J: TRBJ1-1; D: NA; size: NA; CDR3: CASSLTDQNTEAFF; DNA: TGTGCCAGCAGCTTAACCGACCAGAACACTGAAGCTTTCTTT
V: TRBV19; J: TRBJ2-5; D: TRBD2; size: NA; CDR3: CASSIGGRGQETQYF; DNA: TGTGCCAGTAGTATAGGCGGGAGGGGGCAGGAGACCCAGTACTTC
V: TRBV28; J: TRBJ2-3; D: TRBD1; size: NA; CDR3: CASSLSARGTDTQYF; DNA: TGTGCCAGCAGTTTATCGGCCAGGGGGACAGATACGCAGTATTTT
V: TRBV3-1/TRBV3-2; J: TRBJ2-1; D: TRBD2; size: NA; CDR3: CASSQDTSGRAREQFF; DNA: TGTGCCAGCAGCCAAGACACTAGCGGGAGGGCCCGTGAGCAGTTCTTC
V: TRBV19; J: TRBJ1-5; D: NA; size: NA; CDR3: CASSIALYSNQPQHF; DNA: TGTGCCAGTAGTATAGCCCTGTATAGCAATCAGCCCCAGCATTTT
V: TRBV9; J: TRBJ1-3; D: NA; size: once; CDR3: CASSVEGSGNTIYF; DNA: TGTGCCAGCAGCGTAGAAGGGTCTGGAAACACCATATATTTT
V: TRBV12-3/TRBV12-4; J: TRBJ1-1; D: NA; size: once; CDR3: CASSLATEAFF; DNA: TGTGCCAGCAGTTTAGCCACTGAAGCTTTCTTT
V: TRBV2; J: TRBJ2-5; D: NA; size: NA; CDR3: CASSEASGMQETQYF; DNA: TGTGCCAGCAGTGAAGCCTCAGGAATGCAAGAGACCCAGTACTTC
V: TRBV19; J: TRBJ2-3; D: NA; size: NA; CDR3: CASRSGADTDTQYF; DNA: TGTGCCAGTAGATCAGGGGCCGACACAGATACGCAGTATTTT
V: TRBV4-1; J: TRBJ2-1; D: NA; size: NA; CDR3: CASSQDGLGGRNEQFF; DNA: TGCGCCAGCAGCCAAGATGGGCTTGGGGGTCGGAATGAGCAGTTCTTC
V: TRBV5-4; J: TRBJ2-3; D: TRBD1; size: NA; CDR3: CASRLDRGQDTQYF; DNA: TGTGCCAGCAGGTTGGACAGGGGGCAGGATACGCAGTATTTT
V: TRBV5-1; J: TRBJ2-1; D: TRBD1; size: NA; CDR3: CASSSMGQADEQFF; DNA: TGCGCCAGCAGCTCTATGGGACAGGCTGATGAGCAGTTCTTC
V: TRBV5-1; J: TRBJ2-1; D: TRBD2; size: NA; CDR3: CASSLGTSGFYEQFF; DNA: TGCGCCAGCAGCTTAGGGACTAGCGGTTTCTATGAGCAGTTCTTC
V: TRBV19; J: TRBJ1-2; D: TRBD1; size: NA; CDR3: CASHRDSFAGTNYGYTF; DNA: TGTGCCAGTCACCGGGACAGCTTCGCCGGGACTAACTATGGCTACACCTTC
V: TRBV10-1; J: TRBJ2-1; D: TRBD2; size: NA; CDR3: CASSELAGSWEQFF; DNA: TGCGCCAGCAGTGAACTAGCGGGGTCGTGGGAGCAGTTCTTC
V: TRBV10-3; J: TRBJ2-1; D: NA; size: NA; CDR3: CAISDSGLSNPGNEQFF; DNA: TGTGCCATCAGTGATTCGGGACTCTCGAATCCAGGCAATGAGCAGTTCTTC
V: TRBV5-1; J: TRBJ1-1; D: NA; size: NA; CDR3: CASSLQGPDTEAFF; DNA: TGCGCCAGCAGCTTGCAGGGGCCGGACACTGAAGCTTTCTTT
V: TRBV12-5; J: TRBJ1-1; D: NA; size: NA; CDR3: CATRPGGREAFF; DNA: TGTGCTACCCGACCTGGGGGGAGAGAAGCTTTCTTT
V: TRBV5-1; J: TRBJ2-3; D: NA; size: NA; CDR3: CASSLGYVTGVPDTQYF; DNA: TGCGCCAGCAGCTTGGGTTATGTGACAGGCGTACCAGATACGCAGTATTTT
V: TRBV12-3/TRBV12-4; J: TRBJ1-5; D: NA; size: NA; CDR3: CASSPGQAVPQHF; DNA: TGTGCCAGCAGTCCAGGGCAGGCGGTCCCCCAGCATTTT
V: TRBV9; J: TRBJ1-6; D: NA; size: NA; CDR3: CASSVGLSDSPPHF; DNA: TGTGCCAGCAGCGTCGGGTTGTCCGATTCACCCCCCCACTTT
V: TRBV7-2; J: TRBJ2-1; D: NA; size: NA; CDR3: CASSLATFNNEQFF; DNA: TGTGCCAGCAGCTTAGCGACCTTTAATAATGAGCAGTTCTTC
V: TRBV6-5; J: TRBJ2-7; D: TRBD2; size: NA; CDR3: CASRYEGAGSYEQYF; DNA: TGTGCCAGCAGGTATGAGGGAGCGGGGTCCTACGAGCAGTACTTC
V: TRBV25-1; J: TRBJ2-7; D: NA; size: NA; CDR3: CASSSIPQENEQYF; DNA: TGTGCCAGCAGTTCCATTCCACAGGAAAACGAGCAGTACTTC
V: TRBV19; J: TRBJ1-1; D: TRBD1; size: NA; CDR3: CASRQGLTEAFF; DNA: TGTGCCAGTAGACAGGGGTTGACTGAAGCTTTCTTT
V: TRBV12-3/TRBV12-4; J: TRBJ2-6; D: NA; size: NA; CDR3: CASSKSGANVLTF; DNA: TGTGCCAGCAGTAAAAGTGGGGCCAACGTCCTGACTTTC
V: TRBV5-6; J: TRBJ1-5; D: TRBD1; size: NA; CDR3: CASSWYRDRVGQPQHF; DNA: TGTGCCAGCAGCTGGTACCGGGACAGGGTTGGTCAGCCCCAGCATTTT
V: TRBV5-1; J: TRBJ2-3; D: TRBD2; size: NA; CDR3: CASSFSGVVADTQYF; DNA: TGCGCCAGCAGCTTTAGCGGGGTGGTCGCAGATACGCAGTATTTT
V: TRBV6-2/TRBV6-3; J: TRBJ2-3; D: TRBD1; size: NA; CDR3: CASSYQGEIDTQYF; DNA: TGTGCCAGCAGTTACCAGGGGGAAATAGATACGCAGTATTTT
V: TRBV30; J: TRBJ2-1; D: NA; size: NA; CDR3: CAWSESGSSEQFF; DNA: TGTGCCTGGAGTGAAAGCGGGTCCAGTGAGCAGTTCTTC
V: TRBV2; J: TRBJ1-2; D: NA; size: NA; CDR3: CASSLGQLYTF; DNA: TGTGCCAGCAGCTTGGGACAACTCTACACCTTC
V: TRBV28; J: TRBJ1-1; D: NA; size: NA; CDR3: CASLRGGNTEAFF; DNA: TGTGCCAGCCTCAGGGGAGGTAACACTGAAGCTTTCTTT
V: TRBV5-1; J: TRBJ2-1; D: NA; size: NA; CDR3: CASSYATYNEQFF; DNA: TGCGCCAGCAGCTACGCAACCTACAATGAGCAGTTCTTC
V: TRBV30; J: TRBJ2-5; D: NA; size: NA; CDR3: CAWSVRETQYF; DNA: TGTGCCTGGAGTGTTCGTGAGACCCAGTACTTC
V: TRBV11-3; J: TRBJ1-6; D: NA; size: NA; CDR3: CASSLGKYNSPLHF; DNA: TGTGCCAGCAGCTTAGGAAAATATAATTCACCCCTCCACTTT